This TCR beta chain was retrieved from a study of shared T cell receptors in the human thymus. Generated by immunoSEQ multiplex PCR, the TCRdb table keeps only in-frame clones and is missing some. The table records hundreds of thousands of clones, around three quarters of them present only once. The CDR3 extends over 17 amino acids. Per the germline V gene, CDR1 is SNHLY and CDR2 is FYNNEI. With V trimmed by 6 bases and J by 8 bases, 15 bases remained unmatched. These data were likewise used in another study, on human thymus T cells. That paper notes: The thymus tissue came from resections taken during corrective heart surgery. V and J gene usage appeared biased in thymic and blood repertoires. A high degree of thymic repertoire overlap among unrelated individuals was reported in related research.

This TCR was sampled from a boy younger than two with a congenital heart defect. Sequencing was carried out using thymocytes. The chain is built from TRBV2 and TRBJ2-1; TRBD2 agrees at 11 bases. DNA for the CDR3: TGTGCCAGCAGAGGTCTAGCGGGAGGTCCGGTCCGGGATGAGCAGTTCTTC. Its protein product is CASRGLAGGPVRDEQFF.